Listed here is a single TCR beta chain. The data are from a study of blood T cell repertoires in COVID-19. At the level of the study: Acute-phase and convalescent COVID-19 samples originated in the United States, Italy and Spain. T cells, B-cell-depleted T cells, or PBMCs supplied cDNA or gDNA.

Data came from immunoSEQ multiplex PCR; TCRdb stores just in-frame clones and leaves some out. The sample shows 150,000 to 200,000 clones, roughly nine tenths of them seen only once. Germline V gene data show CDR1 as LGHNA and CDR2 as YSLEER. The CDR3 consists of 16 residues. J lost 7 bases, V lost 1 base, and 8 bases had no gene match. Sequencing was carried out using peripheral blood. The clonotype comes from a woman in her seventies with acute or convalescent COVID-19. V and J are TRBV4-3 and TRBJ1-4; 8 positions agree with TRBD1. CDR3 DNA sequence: TGCGCCAGCAGCCAAGTACACAGGGGGTCTAGTGAAAAACTGTTTTTT. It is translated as CASSQVHRGSSEKLFF.